The clone carrying this T cell receptor beta chain is medium-sized within its sample. The data were taken from a study of naive and memory T cell subsets. Regarding treatment: skin biopsy from PPD injection site in Mantoux-positive individual. The library had UMIs added by 3' ligation of an oligonucleotide to TCR cDNA. Individuals with a positive Mantoux test gave biopsies from PPD-injected skin. Four PCR rounds used nested alpha and beta constant region primers plus the SP2 primer. From the UMI-ligation and nested PCR reads, TCRdb called clonotypes with MiXCR, one entry per CDR3 protein. The sample includes over 13,000 distinct CDR3 sequences, roughly 5.2% seen only once; the top ten take roughly 8.2%. Sequencing was performed on skin, taken from a tuberculin skin test site. The sequence was collected from an adult in good health.

The CDR3 bases are TGTGCCAGCAGCCCGACTTTCTTAAGCACAGATACGCAGTATTTT. Its protein is CASSPTFLSTDTQYF. This chain connects TRBV7-2 to TRBJ2-3, with D unclear. Trimming removed 5 bases at V and 0 bases at J, with 12 bases between. CDR3 length: 15 residues. Germline CDR1 SGHTA, CDR2 FQGNSA.